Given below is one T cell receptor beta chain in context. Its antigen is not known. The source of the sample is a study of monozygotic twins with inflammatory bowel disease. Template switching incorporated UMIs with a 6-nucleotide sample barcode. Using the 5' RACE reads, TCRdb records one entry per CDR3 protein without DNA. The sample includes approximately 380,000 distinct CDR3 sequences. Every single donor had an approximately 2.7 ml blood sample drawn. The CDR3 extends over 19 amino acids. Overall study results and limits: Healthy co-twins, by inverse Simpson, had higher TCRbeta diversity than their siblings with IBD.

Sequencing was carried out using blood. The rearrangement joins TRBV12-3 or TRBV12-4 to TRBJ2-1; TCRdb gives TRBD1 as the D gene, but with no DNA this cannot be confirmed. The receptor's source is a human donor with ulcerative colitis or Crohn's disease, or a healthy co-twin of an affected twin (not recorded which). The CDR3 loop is CASSLAATYSGGAYNEQFF.